Listed here is a single T cell receptor beta chain. The antigen is not known. Reverse transcribed after extraction, RNA yielded cDNA as the sequencing template. Only in-frame clones appear in the TCRdb table, and some are missing; sequencing was by immunoSEQ multiplex PCR. Of over 120,000 clones listed, roughly 50% are singletons. The data were obtained in a study of CD8+ T cells in alopecia areata. Overall study results and limits: Lesional tissue from the scalp (especially in alopecia totalis/universalis) showed higher clonality than normal scalp. Scalp sample data also include resident alphabeta T cells from normal skin.

Patients with alopecia areata provided lesional scalp punch biopsies as well as peripheral blood. The sorting of PBMCs gave CD4+ and CD8+ T cells. Looked up from germline, CDR1 is MGHRA and CDR2 is YSYEKL. Trimming at V came to 5 bases and at J to 8 bases, leaving 18 bases not matched to a gene. The CDR3 length is 18 residues. This sample comprised CD4+ T cells sorted from blood, obtained at week 0. The sequence came from a human donor with alopecia areata. The chain couples TRBV4-1 to TRBJ2-1, with 10 bases identical to TRBD2. The chain's CDR3 is CASSEVPVGASGGYEQFF. In DNA, the CDR3 is TGCGCCAGCAGCGAAGTCCCGGTTGGGGCTAGCGGGGGCTATGAGCAGTTCTTC.